The TCR beta chain described here comes from a study of early T cells in non-severe SARS-CoV-2 infection. TCRdb analysed the 5' RACE reads with MiXCR anew, one entry per CDR3 protein. This sample has about 67,000 distinct CDR3 sequences; more than 8.5% occur once, and the top ten carry about a sixth. J gave up 1 base and V 2 bases, and 5 bases lay outside the gene matches. The CDR3 is made up of 16 amino acids. CDR1 is SGHAT, CDR2 FQNNGV, per germline. This clonotype was seen at least ten times. This chain uses TRBV11-2 with TRBJ2-1; 7 nucleotides line up with TRBD2. This material consisted of whole blood, taken at baseline. The origin of this receptor is an adult who was a healthcare worker with PCR-confirmed SARS-CoV-2 infection or an uninfected control (not recorded which). In nucleotides, the CDR3 is TGTGCCAGCAGCTTATACGGCGGGGGATCCTACAATGAGCAGTTCTTC. This translates into CASSLYGGGSYNEQFF. The full variable domain, completed using reference TRBV11-2 and TRBJ2-1, is EAGVAQSPRYKIIEKRQSVAFWCNPISGHATLYWYQQILGQGPKLLIQFQNNGVVDDSQLPKDRFSAERLKGVDSTLKIQPAKLEDSAVYLCASSLYGGGSYNEQFFGPGTRLTVL.